This TCR beta chain was recovered during a study of T cell responses to AZD1222 COVID-19 vaccine. Measured with immunoSEQ multiplex PCR; TCRdb has only the in-frame clones, and not every one. Seen here are about 85,000 clones, roughly nine tenths observed once, and the top ten hold 5.5% to 8%. The CDR3 contains 16 residues. Per the germline V gene, CDR1 is SGHTA and CDR2 is FQGTGA. The trim removed 0 bases at V and 7 bases at J, leaving 9 bases unmatched. Sequencing was performed on peripheral blood, taken on day 0 of AZD1222 vaccination. The chain carries TRBV7-3 and TRBJ2-3, with 8 bases matching TRBD1. The sequence was obtained from an adult in good health. The CDR3 loop is CASSLTPQGDINTQYF. The CDR3 nucleotides read TGTGCCAGCAGCTTAACCCCACAGGGGGATATAAATACGCAGTATTTT. Full variable domain (rest looked up from reference TRBV7-3 and TRBJ2-3): GAGVSQTPSNKVTEKGKYVELRCDPISGHTALYWYRQSLGQGPEFLIYFQGTGAADDSGLPNDRFFAVRPEGSVSTLKIQRTERGDSAVYLCASSLTPQGDINTQYFGPGTRLTVL.